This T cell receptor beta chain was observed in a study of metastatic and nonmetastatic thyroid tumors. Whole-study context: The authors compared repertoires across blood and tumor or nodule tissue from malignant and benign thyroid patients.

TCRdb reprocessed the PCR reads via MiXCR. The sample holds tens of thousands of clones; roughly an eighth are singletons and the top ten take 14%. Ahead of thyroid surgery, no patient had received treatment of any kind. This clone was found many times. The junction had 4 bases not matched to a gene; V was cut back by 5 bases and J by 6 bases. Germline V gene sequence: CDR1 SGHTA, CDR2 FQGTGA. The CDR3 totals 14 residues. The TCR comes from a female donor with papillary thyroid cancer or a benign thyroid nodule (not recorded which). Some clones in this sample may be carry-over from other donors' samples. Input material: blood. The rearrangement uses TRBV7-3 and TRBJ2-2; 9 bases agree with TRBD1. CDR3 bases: TGTGCCAGCAGCCCCCGGGACAGGGCCGGGGAGCTGTTTTTT. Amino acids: CASSPRDRAGELFF.